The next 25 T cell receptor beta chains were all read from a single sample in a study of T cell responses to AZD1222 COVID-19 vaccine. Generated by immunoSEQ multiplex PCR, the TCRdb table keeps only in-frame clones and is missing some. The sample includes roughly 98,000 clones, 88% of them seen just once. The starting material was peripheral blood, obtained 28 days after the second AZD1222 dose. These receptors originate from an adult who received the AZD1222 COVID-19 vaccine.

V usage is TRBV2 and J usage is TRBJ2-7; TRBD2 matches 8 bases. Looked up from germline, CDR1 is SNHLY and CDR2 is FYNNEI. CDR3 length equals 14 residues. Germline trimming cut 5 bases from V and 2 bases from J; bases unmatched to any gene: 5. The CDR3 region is CASSWGLVAYEQYF. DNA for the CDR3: TGTGCCAGCAGTTGGGGACTAGTAGCCTACGAGCAGTACTTC.

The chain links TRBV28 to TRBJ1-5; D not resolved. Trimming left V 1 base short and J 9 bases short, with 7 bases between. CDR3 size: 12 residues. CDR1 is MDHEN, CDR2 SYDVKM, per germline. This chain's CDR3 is CASSLSGRPQHF. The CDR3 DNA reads TGTGCCAGCAGTTTATCCGGACGGCCCCAGCATTTT.

CDR3 sequence: CASSRNPGQNTEAFF. In nucleotides, the CDR3 is TGTGCCAGCAGCCGAAATCCGGGACAGAACACTGAAGCTTTCTTT. The chain has TRBV11-1 and TRBJ1-1; D might be TRBD1 (6 bases). V lost 5 bases to trimming and J lost 1 base, with 14 bases between them. CDR3 length equals 15 residues. Germline CDR1 reads SGHAT; CDR2 reads FQDESV (reference sequence).

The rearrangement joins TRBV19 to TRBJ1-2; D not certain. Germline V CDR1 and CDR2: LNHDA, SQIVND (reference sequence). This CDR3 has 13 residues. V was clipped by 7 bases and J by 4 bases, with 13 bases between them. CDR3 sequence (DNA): TGTGCCAGTAAGCCAGGACCCCTCTATGGCTACACCTTC. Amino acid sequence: CASKPGPLYGYTF.

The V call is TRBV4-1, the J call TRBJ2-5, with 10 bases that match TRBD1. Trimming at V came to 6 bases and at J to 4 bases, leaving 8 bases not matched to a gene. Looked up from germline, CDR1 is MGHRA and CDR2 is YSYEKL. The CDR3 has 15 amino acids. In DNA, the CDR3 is TGCGCCAGCAGAAGAGGACAGGGGGAGGTAGAGACCCAGTACTTC. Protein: CASRRGQGEVETQYF.

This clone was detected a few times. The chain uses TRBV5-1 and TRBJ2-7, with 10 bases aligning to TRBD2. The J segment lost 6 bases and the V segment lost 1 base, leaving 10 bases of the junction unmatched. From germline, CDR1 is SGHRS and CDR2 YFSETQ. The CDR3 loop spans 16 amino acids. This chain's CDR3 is CASSLRPQREGREQYF. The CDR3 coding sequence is TGCGCCAGCAGCTTGCGCCCCCAGCGGGAGGGCCGCGAGCAGTACTTC.

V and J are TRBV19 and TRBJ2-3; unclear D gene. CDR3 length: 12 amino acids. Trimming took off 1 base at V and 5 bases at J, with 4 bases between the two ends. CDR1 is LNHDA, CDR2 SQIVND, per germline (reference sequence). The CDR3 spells CASSIGEDTQYF. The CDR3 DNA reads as TGTGCCAGTAGTATAGGGGAAGATACGCAGTATTTT.

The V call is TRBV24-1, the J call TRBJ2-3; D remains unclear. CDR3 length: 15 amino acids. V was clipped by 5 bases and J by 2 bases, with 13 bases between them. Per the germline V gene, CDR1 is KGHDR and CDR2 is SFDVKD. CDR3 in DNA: TGTGCCACCAGTGGAACCGGGTCAGTCACAGATACGCAGTATTTT. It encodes CATSGTGSVTDTQYF.

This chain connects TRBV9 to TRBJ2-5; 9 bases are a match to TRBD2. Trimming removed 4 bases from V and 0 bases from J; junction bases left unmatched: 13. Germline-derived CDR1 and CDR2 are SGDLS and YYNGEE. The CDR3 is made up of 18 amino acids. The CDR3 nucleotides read TGTGCCAGCAGCCCCCGGTTAGGTAGCGGGAGTGACCAAGAGACCCAGTACTTC. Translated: CASSPRLGSGSDQETQYF.

DNA for the CDR3: TGTGCCAGCAGCCTCTCAAGCGGGAGCTCCTACGAGCAGTACTTC. As protein: CASSLSSGSSYEQYF. The J gene is TRBJ2-7, the V gene TRBV11-1; TRBD2 matches at 8 bases. From germline, CDR1 is SGHAT and CDR2 FQDESV (reference sequence). The CDR3 is made up of 15 amino acids. With 5 bases clipped from V and 0 bases from J, the junction kept 6 bases outside the gene matches.

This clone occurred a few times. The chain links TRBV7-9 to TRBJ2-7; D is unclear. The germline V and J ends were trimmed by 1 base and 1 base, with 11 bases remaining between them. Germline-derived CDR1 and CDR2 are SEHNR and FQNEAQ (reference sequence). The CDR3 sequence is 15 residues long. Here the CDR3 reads CASSLDRSESYEQYF. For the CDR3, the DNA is TGTGCCAGCAGCTTAGACCGCTCTGAGTCCTACGAGCAGTACTTC.

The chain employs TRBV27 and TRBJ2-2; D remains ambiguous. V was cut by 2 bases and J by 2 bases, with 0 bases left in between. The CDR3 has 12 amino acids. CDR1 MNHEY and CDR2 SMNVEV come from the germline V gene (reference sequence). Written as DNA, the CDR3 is TGTGCCAGCAGTTTAAACACCGGGGAGCTGTTTTTT. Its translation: CASSLNTGELFF.

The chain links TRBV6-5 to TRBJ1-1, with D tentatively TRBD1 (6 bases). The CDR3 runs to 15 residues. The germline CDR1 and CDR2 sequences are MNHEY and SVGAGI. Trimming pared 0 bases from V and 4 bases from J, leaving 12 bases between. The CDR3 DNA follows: TGTGCCAGCAGTTACTCCCCAGGGGTTATCACTGAAGCTTTCTTT. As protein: CASSYSPGVITEAFF.

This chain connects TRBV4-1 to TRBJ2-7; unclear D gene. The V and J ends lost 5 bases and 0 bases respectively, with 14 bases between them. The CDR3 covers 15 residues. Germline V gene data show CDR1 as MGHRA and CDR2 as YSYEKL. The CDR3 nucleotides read TGCGCCAGCAGCAACCCCTTGGTACGCTCCTACGAGCAGTACTTC. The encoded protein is CASSNPLVRSYEQYF.

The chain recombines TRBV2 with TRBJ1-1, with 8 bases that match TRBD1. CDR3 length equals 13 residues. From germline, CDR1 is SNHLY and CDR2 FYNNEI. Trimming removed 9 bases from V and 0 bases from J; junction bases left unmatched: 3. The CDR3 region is CARGQGMNTEAFF. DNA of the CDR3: TGTGCCAGAGGACAGGGAATGAACACTGAAGCTTTCTTT.

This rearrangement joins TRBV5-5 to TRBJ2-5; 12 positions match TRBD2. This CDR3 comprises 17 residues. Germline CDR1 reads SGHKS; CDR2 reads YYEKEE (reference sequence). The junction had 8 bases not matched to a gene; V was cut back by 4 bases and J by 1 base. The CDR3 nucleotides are TGTGCCAGCAGCCCCTCCCCGACTAGCGGGAGCCAAGAGACCCAGTACTTC. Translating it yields CASSPSPTSGSQETQYF.

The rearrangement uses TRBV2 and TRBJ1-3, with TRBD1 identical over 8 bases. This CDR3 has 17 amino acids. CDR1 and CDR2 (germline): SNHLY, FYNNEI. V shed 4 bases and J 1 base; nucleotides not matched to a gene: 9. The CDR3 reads CASSAGQGVVSGNTIYF. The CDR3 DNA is TGTGCCAGCAGTGCAGGACAGGGAGTCGTGTCTGGAAACACCATATATTTT.

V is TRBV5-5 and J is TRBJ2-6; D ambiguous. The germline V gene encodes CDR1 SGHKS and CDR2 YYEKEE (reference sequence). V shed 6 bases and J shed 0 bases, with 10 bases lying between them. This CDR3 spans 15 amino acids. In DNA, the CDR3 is TGTGCCAGCATAAGACCGAACTCTGGGGCCAACGTCCTGACTTTC. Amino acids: CASIRPNSGANVLTF.

CDR3 nucleotide sequence: TGTGCCAGTAGTATAGGGCCAGAGCAAGAGACCCAGTACTTC. Its protein product is CASSIGPEQETQYF. The genes are TRBV19 and TRBJ2-5; D not certain. Germline V CDR1 and CDR2: LNHDA, SQIVND (reference sequence). V lost 1 base, J lost 2 bases, and 8 bases lay in between. CDR3 size: 14 residues.

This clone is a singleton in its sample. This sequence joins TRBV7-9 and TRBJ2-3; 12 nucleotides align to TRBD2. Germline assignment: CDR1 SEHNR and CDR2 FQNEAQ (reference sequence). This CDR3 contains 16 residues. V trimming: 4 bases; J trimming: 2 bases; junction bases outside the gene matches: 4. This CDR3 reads CASSSGLAGNTDTQYF. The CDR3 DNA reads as TGTGCCAGCAGCTCCGGACTAGCGGGAAACACAGATACGCAGTATTTT.

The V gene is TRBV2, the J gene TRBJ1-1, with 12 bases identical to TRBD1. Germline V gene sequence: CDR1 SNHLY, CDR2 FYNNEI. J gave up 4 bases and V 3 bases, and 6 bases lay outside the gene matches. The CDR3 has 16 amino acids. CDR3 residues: CASSEEGQGAGTEAFF. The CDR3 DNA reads TGTGCCAGCAGTGAGGAGGGACAGGGGGCTGGCACTGAAGCTTTCTTT.

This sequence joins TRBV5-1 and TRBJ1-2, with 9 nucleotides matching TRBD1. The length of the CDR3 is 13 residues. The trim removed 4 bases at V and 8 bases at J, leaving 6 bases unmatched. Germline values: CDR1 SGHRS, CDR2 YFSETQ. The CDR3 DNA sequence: TGCGCCAGCAGCCTGGGACAGGGTAGGGGCTACACCTTC. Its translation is CASSLGQGRGYTF. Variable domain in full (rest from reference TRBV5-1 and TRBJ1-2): KAGVTQTPRYLIKTRGQQVTLSCSPISGHRSVSWYQQTPGQGLQFLFEYFSETQRNKGNFPGRFSGRQFSNSRSEMNVSTLELGDSALYLCASSLGQGRGYTFGSGTRLTVV.

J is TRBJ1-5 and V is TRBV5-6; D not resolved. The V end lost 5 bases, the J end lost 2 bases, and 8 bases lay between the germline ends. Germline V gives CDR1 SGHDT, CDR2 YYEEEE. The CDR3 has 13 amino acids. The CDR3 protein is CASSIFGNQPQHF. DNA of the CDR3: TGTGCCAGCAGTATATTCGGCAATCAGCCCCAGCATTTT.

DNA of the CDR3: TGCGCCAGCAGCCAAGTTAGCGTTGTTGAGCAGTTCTTC. Its translation: CASSQVSVVEQFF. The V call is TRBV4-1, the J call TRBJ2-1; D is perhaps TRBD2 (5 bases). The ends were cut back, 1 base at V and 9 bases at J, with 10 bases in the middle. The V gene's germline CDR1 is MGHRA and CDR2 YSYEKL. This CDR3 region has 13 residues.

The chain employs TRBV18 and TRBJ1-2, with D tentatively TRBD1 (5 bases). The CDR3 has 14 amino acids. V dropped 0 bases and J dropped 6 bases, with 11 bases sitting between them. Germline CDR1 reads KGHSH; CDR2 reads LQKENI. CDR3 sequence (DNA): TGTGCCAGCTCACCACCAGGGGTGTTTGATGGCTACACCTTC. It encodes CASSPPGVFDGYTF.